One and the same sample provided the 2 T cell receptor beta chains below, sequenced in a study of blood T cell repertoires in COVID-19 (dated by TCRdb to 2020 to 2022). To prepare the library, the immunoSEQ multiplex PCR assay was applied. Here the immuneACCESS table is served through TCRdb, limited to in-frame sequences with V and J called. Missing clones are a known gap in these copies; in checked studies unresolved V genes cover under half, and the rest lacks a known reason. For this sample the table gives about 200,000 clones, of which roughly 90% were detected only once. The ten largest account for roughly 8.8% of the sample. The source material was PBMCs or T cells enriched from blood (not recorded which). The receptors originated from a woman aged 18-29 years who had recovered from COVID-19.

This chain links TRBV6-5 with TRBJ1-4; 7 bases align to TRBD1. Germline V gene data show CDR1 as MNHEY and CDR2 as SVGAGI. The length of the CDR3 is 14 residues. J gave up 3 bases and V 8 bases, and 6 bases lay outside the gene matches. CDR3 residues: CASGRQGSNEKLFF. CDR3 nucleotides: TGTGCCAGCGGACGACAGGGATCTAATGAAAAACTGTTTTTT.

The chain has TRBV6-4 and TRBJ1-6; D possibly corresponds to TRBD1 (5 bases). V lost 5 bases and J 7 bases, leaving 9 bases between the germline ends. Germline V gene lookup returns CDR1 MRHNA and CDR2 SNTAGT. This CDR3 is 13 amino acids long. CDR3 in amino acids: CASSSTVNSPLHF. CDR3 DNA sequence: TGTGCCAGCAGTTCGACAGTCAATTCACCCCTCCACTTT.